This TCR beta chain emerged from a study of identical twins. There are 14 residues in the CDR3. V was cut by 2 bases and J by 1 base, with 6 bases left in between. In germline, CDR1 is SGHRS, CDR2 YFSETQ. This clonotype was seen repeatedly, ten times or more. Its antigen is currently unknown. It was template switching that added a universal primer site, and there were unique molecular identifiers on the cDNA. MiXCR was run by TCRdb on the 5' RACE reads, yielding one entry per CDR3 protein. Of 400,000 to 550,000 distinct CDR3 sequences detected, 24% appear once; the ten largest clones hold 2.9%. General observations from the study: Zero-insertion analyses might be partly confounded by invariant T cells like MAIT and iNKT.

These same data were also listed under a study on T cells expressing NK-cell markers. Per that paper: Nothing established the HCMV specificity of expanded NKG2C+ T cell clones.

The gene calls are TRBV5-1 and TRBJ2-2; no clear D gene. The sequence was collected from a woman between 18 and 29 years old in good health. The sequencing sample was made of CD4+ T cells sorted from blood. The CDR3 region is CASSLSGNTGELFF. In nucleotides, the CDR3 is TGCGCCAGCAGCTTATCAGGGAACACCGGGGAGCTGTTTTTT.